The T cell receptor beta chain under discussion was sequenced for a study of early T cells in non-severe SARS-CoV-2 infection. The overall study: Unsorted whole-blood RNA was sequenced in bulk, leaving chains unpaired.

As part of library construction, unique molecular identifiers were attached to individual cDNA molecules. Each CDR3 protein gets one entry after TCRdb re-called the 5' RACE reads with MiXCR. The sample records 30,000 to 40,000 distinct CDR3 sequences, roughly 4.8% being singletons. This clonotype was detected ten times or more. Its antigen is still unknown. The CDR3 spans 15 residues. Germline V CDR1 and CDR2: SGHRS, YFSETQ. Trimming at V came to 3 bases and at J to 4 bases, leaving 8 bases not matched to a gene. General study findings and limits: Reliance on VDJdb matching favored anti-spike CD8 responses; private and CD4 specificities were missed.

The sequencing input was whole blood. The V call is TRBV5-1, the J call TRBJ1-1; 8 bases align to TRBD1. The TCR was taken from an adult who was a healthcare worker with PCR-confirmed SARS-CoV-2 infection or an uninfected control (not recorded which). The CDR3 region has the DNA TGCGCCAGCAGCTCCACTGGACAGGGAAGCACTGAAGCTTTCTTT. Translating gives CASSSTGQGSTEAFF.